The 17 T cell receptor beta chains below were found in one sample sequenced in a study of OX40 agonist ivuxolimab in advanced cancers. Here immunoSEQ multiplex PCR was the method, and the copy in TCRdb shows in-frame clones only, minus some. The sample yields tens of thousands of clones, over 85% seen once. This specimen consisted of CD4+ or CD8+ T cells sorted from blood, obtained in a trial of the OX40 agonist ivuxolimab. The receptors shown here come from an adult with an advanced solid tumor such as melanoma, head and neck, liver or kidney cancer.

The chain links TRBV5-8 to TRBJ2-1, with D perhaps matching TRBD1 (5 bases). The V gene lost 7 bases and the J gene lost 11 bases, with 13 bases spanning the gap. The CDR3 contains 11 residues. CDR1 is SGHTS and CDR2 is YDEGEE in the germline V gene. The CDR3 reads CASLQGYKQFF. CDR3 nucleotide sequence: TGTGCCAGCCTTCAGGGTTACAAGCAGTTCTTC.

V gene TRBV5-1 combines with J gene TRBJ2-7; D not resolved. V gave up 0 bases and J gave up 3 bases, with 7 bases separating them. Looked up from germline, CDR1 is SGHRS and CDR2 is YFSETQ. The CDR3 extends over 13 amino acids. The CDR3 here is CASSLDSYYEQYV. As DNA, the CDR3 is TGCGCCAGCAGCTTGGACAGTTACTACGAGCAGTACGTC.

The J gene is TRBJ2-3, the V gene TRBV7-9; D might be TRBD2 (6 bases). CDR3 size: 15 residues. Germline CDR1 reads SEHNR; CDR2 reads FQNEAQ (reference sequence). V lost 6 bases and J lost 0, with 13 bases in between. The CDR3 is CASRKEGTSTDTQYF. The DNA of the CDR3 is TGTGCCAGCAGAAAAGAAGGGACTAGCACAGATACGCAGTATTTT.

The chain has TRBV6-5 and TRBJ1-1; a possible D gene is TRBD1 (5 bases). Looked up from germline, CDR1 is MNHEY and CDR2 is SVGAGI. Trimming removed 1 base from V and 8 bases from J, with 14 bases in between. The CDR3 consists of 14 residues. The CDR3 protein is CASSYFGTGEEAFF. The DNA for the CDR3 is TGTGCCAGCAGTTACTTCGGGACGGGGGAAGAAGCTTTCTTT.

The chain is built from TRBV2 and TRBJ2-5; maybe TRBD2 (6 bases). The V end was cut by 11 bases, the J end by 5 bases, with 6 bases between. Germline V gene lookup returns CDR1 SNHLY and CDR2 FYNNEI. CDR3 size: 9 residues. The CDR3 bases are TGTGCCGGGGGGGAGACCCAGTACTTC. This sequence encodes CAGGETQYF.

The gene calls are TRBV7-9 and TRBJ1-1; weak D call: TRBD1 (6 bases). V was clipped by 5 bases and J by 1 base, with 8 bases between them. The CDR3 is made up of 13 amino acids. In germline, CDR1 is SEHNR, CDR2 FQNEAQ (reference sequence). CDR3 nucleotide sequence: TGTGCCAGCAGCAGGACAGAGAACACTGAAGCTTTCTTT. Amino acids: CASSRTENTEAFF.

The chain has TRBV7-3 and TRBJ2-7; tentative D call: TRBD2 (5 bases). The CDR3 has 15 amino acids. The V end was cut by 6 bases, the J end by 0 bases, with 15 bases between. CDR1 is SGHTA and CDR2 is FQGTGA in the germline V gene. DNA of the CDR3: TGTGCCAGCAGTCCTTCCCCGGGGAGCTCCTACGAGCAGTACTTC. This translates into CASSPSPGSSYEQYF.

The gene calls are TRBV6-4 and TRBJ1-6; D may be TRBD1 (6 bases). The CDR3 is 15 amino acids. Germline CDR1 MRHNA, CDR2 SNTAGT. V lost 4 bases, J lost 5 bases, and 12 bases lay in between. The CDR3 DNA reads as TGTGCCAGCAGTGTCGGGACAACCAATAATTCACCCCTCCACTTT. This translates into CASSVGTTNNSPLHF.

The chain carries TRBV19 and TRBJ2-4, with a weak D call TRBD2 (5 bases). There are 19 residues in the CDR3. The germline V gene has CDR1 LNHDA and CDR2 SQIVND (reference sequence). With 1 base removed from V and 0 bases from J, the gap between germline ends came to 19 bases. The DNA for the CDR3 is TGTGCCAGTAGTATAGGCATTCGGCGGACTCGTAGAGCCAAAAACATTCAGTACTTC. It yields the protein CASSIGIRRTRRAKNIQYF.

A single count supports this clone. V gene TRBV12-5 combines with J gene TRBJ1-2; tentative D call: TRBD1 (5 bases). Germline CDR1 reads LGHNT; CDR2 reads FRNRAP. The CDR3 spans 15 residues. V was cut by 0 bases and J by 6 bases, with 14 bases left in between. The CDR3, as DNA: TGTGCTAGTGGTTTGGTACTAGGAGGGGTGGATGGCTACACCTTC. It encodes CASGLVLGGVDGYTF. The full variable domain, with the rest looked up from reference TRBV12-5 and TRBJ1-2, is DARVTQTPRHKVTEMGQEVTMRCQPILGHNTVFWYRQTMMQGLELLAYFRNRAPLDDSGMPKDRFSAEMPDATLATLKIQPSEPRDSAVYFCASGLVLGGVDGYTFGSGTRLTVV.

V and J are TRBV2 and TRBJ1-6; D gene unclear. Trimming stripped 1 base from V and 2 bases from J, with 9 bases between. The germline V gene encodes CDR1 SNHLY and CDR2 FYNNEI. The CDR3 has 16 residues. CDR3 in DNA: TGTGCCAGCAGTGAAGGGACCTTTGCCTATAATTCACCCCTCCACTTT. Protein: CASSEGTFAYNSPLHF.

By sample fraction, this clone is medium-sized. The chain couples TRBV19 to TRBJ1-1; no definite D call. Trimming removed 6 bases from V and 8 bases from J, with 7 bases in between. The CDR3 runs to 10 residues. Germline V lookup: CDR1 LNHDA, CDR2 SQIVND (reference sequence). The CDR3 DNA sequence: TGTGCCAGTAGGGGATTAGAAGCTTTCTTT. Its translation: CASRGLEAFF.

This chain joins TRBV4-1 and TRBJ2-1; 10 bases map to TRBD2. The trim removed 0 bases at V and 7 bases at J, leaving 12 bases unmatched. The germline CDR1 and CDR2 sequences are MGHRA and YSYEKL. This CDR3 region has 18 residues. The CDR3 protein is CASSQDFPSGGVLNEQFF. The CDR3 coding sequence is TGCGCCAGCAGCCAAGATTTTCCTAGCGGGGGAGTGTTGAATGAGCAGTTCTTC.

Turning to this clone: Other DNA sequences in the same sample also yield this CDR3. This chain joins TRBV28 and TRBJ2-7; the match to TRBD1 covers 7 bases. CDR1 MDHEN and CDR2 SYDVKM come from the germline V gene. Trimming took 3 bases from V and 3 from J; bases not matched to a gene: 2. This CDR3 has 13 amino acids. DNA for the CDR3: TGTGCCAGCAGTTTGGACAGGTTCTACGAGCAGTACTTC. It translates to CASSLDRFYEQYF.

The V and J genes are TRBV7-6 and TRBJ2-7; possible D gene TRBD1, 6 bases. The length of the CDR3 is 17 residues. V lost 1 base and J 6 bases, leaving 22 bases between the germline ends. Germline-derived CDR1 and CDR2 are SGHVS and FNYEAQ. The chain's CDR3 is CASSLGDSPGDTSEQYF. The CDR3 DNA is TGTGCCAGCAGCTTAGGTGATAGCCCCGGGGACACTAGCGAGCAGTACTTC.

V and J are TRBV27 and TRBJ1-4; D unresolved. V was cut by 5 bases and J by 7 bases, with 17 bases left in between. Germline assignment: CDR1 MNHEY and CDR2 SMNVEV (reference sequence). The length of the CDR3 is 15 residues. The CDR3 DNA is TGTGCCAGCAGTCTACGGGATCCAAGAGTTGAAAAACTGTTTTTT. Translation: CASSLRDPRVEKLFF.

The CDR3 DNA reads TGCGCCAGCAGCCAAGAGTGGGACCTTATAGGGCAGTACTTC. Translating gives CASSQEWDLIGQYF. The chain combines TRBV4-3 with TRBJ2-7; perhaps D is TRBD1 or TRBD2 (5 bases each). Germline V gives CDR1 LGHNA, CDR2 YSLEER. CDR3 length: 14 residues. The V end was cut by 0 bases, the J end by 9 bases, with 15 bases between.